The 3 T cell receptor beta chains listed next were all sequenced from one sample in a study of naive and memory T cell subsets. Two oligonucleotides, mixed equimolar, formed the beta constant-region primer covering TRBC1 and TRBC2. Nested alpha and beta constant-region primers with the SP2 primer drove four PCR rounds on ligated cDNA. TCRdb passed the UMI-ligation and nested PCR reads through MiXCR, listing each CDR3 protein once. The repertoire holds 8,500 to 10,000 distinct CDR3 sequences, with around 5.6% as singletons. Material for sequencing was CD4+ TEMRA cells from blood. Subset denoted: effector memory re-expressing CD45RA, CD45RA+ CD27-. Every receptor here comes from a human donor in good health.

The CDR3 region is CASSRDRDGNIQYF. The DNA for the CDR3 is TGTGCCAGCAGCCGGGACAGGGACGGAAACATTCAGTACTTC. V and J are TRBV6-2 or TRBV6-3 and TRBJ2-4; 9 bases are a match to TRBD1. The ends lost 6 bases at V and 6 bases at J; junction bases unmatched: 6. The germline gives CDR1 MNHEY, CDR2 SVGEGT. The CDR3 runs 14 residues.

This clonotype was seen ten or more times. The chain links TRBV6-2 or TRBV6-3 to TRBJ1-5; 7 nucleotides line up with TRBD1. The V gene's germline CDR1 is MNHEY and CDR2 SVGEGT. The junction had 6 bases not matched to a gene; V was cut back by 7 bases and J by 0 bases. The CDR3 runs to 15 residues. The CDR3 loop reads CASKEGAYSNQPQHF. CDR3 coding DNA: TGTGCCAGCAAGGAGGGGGCGTATAGCAATCAGCCCCAGCATTTT.

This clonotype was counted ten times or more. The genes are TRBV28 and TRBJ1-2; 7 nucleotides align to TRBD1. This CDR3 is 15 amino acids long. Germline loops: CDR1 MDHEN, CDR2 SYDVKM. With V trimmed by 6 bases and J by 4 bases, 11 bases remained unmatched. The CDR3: CASRYTRGTAYGYTF. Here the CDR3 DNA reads TGTGCCAGCAGATATACCCGAGGGACAGCCTATGGCTACACCTTC.